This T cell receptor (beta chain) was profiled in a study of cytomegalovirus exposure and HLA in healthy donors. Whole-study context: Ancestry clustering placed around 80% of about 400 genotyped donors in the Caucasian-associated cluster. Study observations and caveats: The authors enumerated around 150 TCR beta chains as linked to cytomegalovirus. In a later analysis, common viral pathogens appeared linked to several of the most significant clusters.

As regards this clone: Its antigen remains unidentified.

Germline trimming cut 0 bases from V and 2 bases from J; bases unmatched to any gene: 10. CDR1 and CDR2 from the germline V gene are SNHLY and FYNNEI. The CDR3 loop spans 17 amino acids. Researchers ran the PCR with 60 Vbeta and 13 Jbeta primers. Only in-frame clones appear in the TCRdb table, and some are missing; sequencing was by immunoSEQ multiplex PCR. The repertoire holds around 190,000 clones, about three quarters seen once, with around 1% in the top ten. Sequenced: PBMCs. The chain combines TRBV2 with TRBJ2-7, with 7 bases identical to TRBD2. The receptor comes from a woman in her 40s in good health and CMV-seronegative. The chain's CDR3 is CASSEAGGGKRPYEQYF. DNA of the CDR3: TGTGCCAGCAGTGAAGCGGGGGGGGGAAAGCGCCCCTACGAGCAGTACTTC.